The next 9 T cell receptor beta chains were all read from a single sample in a study of blood T cells in healthy people across ages. Then a second PCR, running roughly 7 to 11 cycles, was carried out with a sample-barcoded 5' primer and a J-beta primer mix. MiXCR was run by TCRdb on the 5' RACE reads, yielding one entry per CDR3 protein. The sample consists of roughly 1.5 million distinct CDR3 sequences, roughly 43% of them appearing once. Sequenced material: blood. The receptors shown here come from a woman between 18 and 29 years old in good health.

This clonotype was counted between two and nine times. The V call is TRBV6-5, the J call TRBJ2-5, with D possibly matching TRBD1 (5 bases). V lost 6 bases and J 3 bases, leaving 20 bases between the germline ends. This CDR3 is 16 amino acids long. The germline CDR1 and CDR2 sequences are MNHEY and SVGAGI. This CDR3 reads CASSPRIRERKETQYF. CDR3 DNA: TGTGCCAGCAGCCCCCGCATCAGGGAAAGAAAAGAGACCCAGTACTTC.

This clonotype was counted only a few times. This rearrangement joins TRBV6-1 to TRBJ1-2; D remains unclear. The germline V and J ends were trimmed by 3 bases and 8 bases, with 13 bases remaining between them. The length of the CDR3 is 13 residues. Germline values: CDR1 MNHNS, CDR2 SASEGT. The CDR3 loop reads CASSDSFRFGYTF. The CDR3 coding sequence is TGTGCCAGCAGTGATAGCTTCCGTTTCGGCTACACCTTC.

The V gene is TRBV29-1, the J gene TRBJ2-3; D is possibly TRBD1 (5 bases). Per germline, CDR1 SQVTM and CDR2 ANQGSEA. The ends were cut back, 4 bases at V and 6 bases at J, with 11 bases in the middle. The CDR3 runs to 12 residues. This chain's CDR3 is CSVARARDTQYF. DNA for the CDR3: TGCAGCGTTGCCAGGGCGAGGGATACGCAGTATTTT.

The chain has TRBV10-3 and TRBJ2-3; TRBD2 might be the D (6 bases). Trimming stripped 3 bases from V and 4 bases from J, with 14 bases between. The CDR3 covers 15 residues. CDR1 is ENHRY and CDR2 is SYGVKD in the germline V gene. As DNA, the CDR3 is TGTGCCATCAGTGACGGGCGGGAAGGGGCAGATACGCAGTATTTT. The encoded protein is CAISDGREGADTQYF.

As regards this clonotype: The junction departs from germline at one end; a sequencing error may be responsible. This chain connects TRBV20-1 to TRBJ1-5, with TRBD1 matching over 7 bases. Germline V gene sequence: CDR1 DFQATT, CDR2 SNEGSKA (reference sequence). The CDR3 consists of 14 residues. CDR3 DNA: TGCAGTACTAGGGGGCAGCTTAGCAATCAGCCCCAGCATTTT. It encodes CSTRGQLSNQPQHF.

The V and J genes are TRBV7-2 and TRBJ1-1; no firm D call. Trimming cost V 7 bases and J 1 base, with 16 bases left between them. This CDR3 is built from 15 residues. Germline V gene data show CDR1 as SGHTA and CDR2 as FQGNSA. This chain's CDR3 is CASTQRPVKNTEAFF. CDR3 DNA sequence: TGTGCCAGCACCCAACGACCGGTAAAGAACACTGAAGCTTTCTTT.

The chain couples TRBV27 to TRBJ2-5; D not certain. The closer fit of TRBJ2-7 to the DNA end suggests the J call may be wrong. CDR3 length: 13 amino acids. Germline V gives CDR1 MNHEY, CDR2 SMNVEV (reference sequence). The DNA for the CDR3 is TGTGCCAGCAGTCAAGGTTTTTTCTACGAGCAGTACTTC. It yields the protein CASSQGFFYEQYF.

The chain is built from TRBV4-3 and TRBJ2-7; a weak D match, TRBD2 (6 bases). Trimming removed 3 bases at V and 3 bases at J, with 12 bases between. Germline-derived CDR1 and CDR2 are LGHNA and YSLEER. The CDR3 has 14 residues. The CDR3 DNA follows: TGCGCCAGCAGCCAGGGACTTCTAGACTACGAGCAGTACTTC. Amino acids: CASSQGLLDYEQYF.

The CDR3 sequence is CSARDRIKGNYGYTF. The CDR3 bases are TGCAGTGCTAGAGATCGGATAAAGGGCAACTATGGCTACACCTTC. The J gene is TRBJ1-2, the V gene TRBV20-1, with D hard to call. The CDR3 spans 15 residues. CDR1 is DFQATT and CDR2 is SNEGSKA in the germline V gene (reference sequence). The ends were cut back, 0 bases at V and 2 bases at J, with 13 bases in the middle.